Listed below are T cell receptor beta chains from one sample, sequenced in a study of control samples from healthy donors and cancer patients. Only in-frame clones appear in the TCRdb table, and some are missing; sequencing was by immunoSEQ multiplex PCR. The sample gives approximately 180,000 clones, about 90% of which show up once; just over 2% is in the top ten. What was sequenced was blood. These receptors all stem from a woman aged 40-49 years in good health. CDR3s include the opening cysteine and the closing phenylalanine or tryptophan. D genes are given only for firm matches. The size field is filled for only some rows; it gives once, few, many or a size class.

>TRBJ1-3|.|TRBV10-3|.
TGTGCCATCAGCGCAGGTGGAGACACCATATATTTT
CAISAGGDTIYF
>TRBJ2-1|TRBD2|TRBV24-1|.
TGTGCCACCAGTGATTTGCGGGGAGGGGCCAGTGAGCAGTTCTTC
CATSDLRGGASEQFF
>TRBJ1-4|TRBD1|TRBV27|.
TGTGCCAGCAGCTGGACAGGGGGAGGCGAAAAACTGTTTTTT
CASSWTGGGEKLFF
>TRBJ2-3|TRBD2|TRBV29-1|.
TGCAGCGGCCTGGGTGCGGAGCGGGGGGGCCTAGATACGCAGTATTTT
CSGLGAERGGLDTQYF
>TRBJ1-5|.|TRBV11-2|few
TGTGCCAGCAGCCACCTCGGGGTTGGGATGTCCCAGCATTTT
CASSHLGVGMSQHF
>TRBJ2-2|TRBD2|TRBV5-1|.
TGCGCCAGCAGCCAAGGGACTAGCGGGGGGGCGACCACCGGGGAGCTGTTTTTT
CASSQGTSGGATTGELFF
>TRBJ2-7|.|TRBV5-4|.
TGTGCCAGCAGCTTGGACGGGGGCCCCTACGAGCAGTACTTC
CASSLDGGPYEQYF
>TRBJ1-2|.|TRBV27|.
TGTGCCAGCAGCTGGGTCGGTCCGGGAAACTTAGGCTACACCTTC
CASSWVGPGNLGYTF
>TRBJ2-5|TRBD1|TRBV10-3|once
TGTGCCAGTTCGGGACAGGGGGAGACCCAGTACTTC
CASSGQGETQYF
>TRBJ1-1|.|TRBV10-2|few
TGCGCCAGCAGCCACGACACTGAAGCTTTCTTT
CASSHDTEAFF
>TRBJ1-1|.|TRBV30|.
TGTGCCTGGAGTGTAAAGAGCGGGACCACTGAAGCTTTCTTT
CAWSVKSGTTEAFF
>TRBJ2-7|TRBD1|TRBV6-6|once
TGTGCCAGCAGCCGGGGACAGACCTACGAGCAGTACTTC
CASSRGQTYEQYF
>TRBJ1-2|TRBD1|TRBV5-5|.
TGTGCCAGCAGCCCCTGGGACAGTAACTATGGCTACACCTTC
CASSPWDSNYGYTF
>TRBJ2-1|TRBD2|TRBV2|.
TGTGCCAGCAGTGATATTGGGGACTATGGACTCAATGAGCAGTTCTTC
CASSDIGDYGLNEQFF
>TRBJ2-1|TRBD2|TRBV6-2/TRBV6-3|.
TGTGCCAGCAGTTACCGGGCTAGCGGGGGGCCCAATGAGCAGTTCTTC
CASSYRASGGPNEQFF
>TRBJ1-4|.|TRBV12-3/TRBV12-4|.
TGTGCCAGCAGTTTTCCAGGTGGGGAAAAACTGTTTTTT
CASSFPGGEKLFF
>TRBJ2-1|.|TRBV19|.
TGTGCCAGTAGTGTAGCCGGAGCCTACAATGAGCAGTTCTTC
CASSVAGAYNEQFF
>TRBJ1-2|.|TRBV29-1|.
TGCAGCGTTGTACCTCTCGACTATGGCTACACCTTC
CSVVPLDYGYTF
>TRBJ1-1|TRBD1|TRBV2|.
TGTGCCAGCAGTGAAGCGCTTCGACAGGGGGCCGCTGAAGCTTTCTTT
CASSEALRQGAAEAFF
>TRBJ1-1|TRBD1|TRBV5-4|.
TGTGCCAGCACCGAAGGGGGCTGGGGGACGTTGGGGGCTTTCTTT
CASTEGGWGTLGAFF
>TRBJ1-2|TRBD1|TRBV13|.
TGTGCCAGCAGCCCGGGACAGGGAGCTAACTATGGCTACACCTTC
CASSPGQGANYGYTF
>TRBJ1-2|TRBD1|TRBV2|.
TGTGCCAGCCTGCAGGGGGAGGTTAGTTATGGCTACACCTTC
CASLQGEVSYGYTF
>TRBJ1-2|.|TRBV18|.
TGTGCCAGCTCACGCGGGGAGCAGGAGACCAGTAACTATGGCTACACCTTC
CASSRGEQETSNYGYTF
>TRBJ1-2|.|TRBV5-4|once
TGTGCCAGCAGCTTACTGCCGAACTATGGCTACACCTTC
CASSLLPNYGYTF
>TRBJ2-3|TRBD2|TRBV10-1|.
TGCGCCAGCAGTGAGTCGTTAGCGGGGGGGCCGGGTACGCAGTATTTT
CASSESLAGGPGTQYF
>TRBJ1-2|.|TRBV15|.
TGTGCCACCAGCAGAGATCCCGGTAGCTACACCTTC
CATSRDPGSYTF
>TRBJ1-2|.|TRBV15|.
TGTGCCACCAGCACCGTCAGCGGGGGAGGCTATGGCTACACCTTC
CATSTVSGGGYGYTF
>TRBJ2-5|TRBD2|TRBV6-6|.
TGTGCCAGCAGCCTAGCGGGGGATTGGGAGACCCAGTACTTC
CASSLAGDWETQYF
>TRBJ2-2|.|TRBV5-1|.
TGCGCCAGCAGCTTTGGGACCGGGGGCACCGGGGAGCTGTTTTTT
CASSFGTGGTGELFF
>TRBJ2-2|.|TRBV27|.
TGTGCCTCCAGCAGGGGCGTTGGGGAGCTGTTTTTT
CASSRGVGELFF
>TRBJ2-3|.|TRBV7-8|once
TGTGCCAGCAGCCCAGGGTGGGGCACAGATACGCAGTATTTT
CASSPGWGTDTQYF
>TRBJ1-2|TRBD1|TRBV6-5|.
TGTGCCAGCAGTTACACCGGACAGGGGATCAGGGGCTACACCTTC
CASSYTGQGIRGYTF
>TRBJ2-5|.|TRBV13|.
TGTGCCAGCAGCCTCATCCGCCCGGAGACCCAGTACTTC
CASSLIRPETQYF
>TRBJ2-7|TRBD2|TRBV5-1|.
TGCGCCAGCAGCTTGAACCTAGCGGGGGACGAGCAGTACTTC
CASSLNLAGDEQYF
>TRBJ2-5|TRBD2|TRBV19|.
TGTGCCAGTAGTATGGGGAGGACGGGGGGGCCAGAGACCCAGTACTTC
CASSMGRTGGPETQYF
>TRBJ1-2|TRBD1|TRBV7-9|.
TGTGCCAGCAGCTTAGCGACGACAGGGGGGGGCTATGGCTACACCTTC
CASSLATTGGGYGYTF
>TRBJ2-7|.|TRBV6-2/TRBV6-3|.
TGTGCCAGCAGTTACTTTGACGAGCAGTACTTC
CASSYFDEQYF
>TRBJ2-5|.|TRBV6-5|.
TGTGCCAGCAGCCGGGACCAAGAGACCCAGTACTTC
CASSRDQETQYF
>TRBJ2-1|.|TRBV10-2|.
TGCGCCAGCTTGGTTGGAGGGCAGGGGGATTGGGATGAGCAGTTCTTC
CASLVGGQGDWDEQFF
>TRBJ1-6|.|TRBV4-1|once
TGCGCCAGCAGCCAACAGGAGGACAATTCACCCCTCCACTTT
CASSQQEDNSPLHF
>TRBJ1-2|TRBD1|TRBV6-9|.
TGTGCCAGGGACAGGGGGCAAGGCTACACCTTC
CARDRGQGYTF
>TRBJ1-1|TRBD1|TRBV2|once
TGTGCCAGCAGCGGGGCCGGGACAGCCACATGGGACACTGAAGCTTTCTTT
CASSGAGTATWDTEAFF
>TRBJ2-5|.|TRBV12-3/TRBV12-4|.
TGTGCCACCCGGGACCTAGCGAGCGAGACCCAGTACTTC
CATRDLASETQYF
>TRBJ1-6|.|TRBV6-2/TRBV6-3|.
TGTGCCAGCAGCCGGGCTAATTCACCCCTCCACTTT
CASSRANSPLHF
>TRBJ2-5|TRBD2|TRBV10-3|.
TGTGCCATCAGTGCAAGCGGGGAGGTGGAGACCCAGTACTTC
CAISASGEVETQYF
>TRBJ2-2|.|TRBV5-6|.
TGTGCCAGCAGCTTGGTACGAGGGGAGCTGTTTTTT
CASSLVRGELFF
>TRBJ2-7|.|TRBV5-5|.
TGTGCCAGCAGCTTGGTACCCCGCTCCTACGAGCAGTACTTC
CASSLVPRSYEQYF
>TRBJ2-7|.|TRBV7-2|.
TGTGCCAGCAGCGCACAGGGGGGGTTCATCTACGAGCAGTACTTC
CASSAQGGFIYEQYF